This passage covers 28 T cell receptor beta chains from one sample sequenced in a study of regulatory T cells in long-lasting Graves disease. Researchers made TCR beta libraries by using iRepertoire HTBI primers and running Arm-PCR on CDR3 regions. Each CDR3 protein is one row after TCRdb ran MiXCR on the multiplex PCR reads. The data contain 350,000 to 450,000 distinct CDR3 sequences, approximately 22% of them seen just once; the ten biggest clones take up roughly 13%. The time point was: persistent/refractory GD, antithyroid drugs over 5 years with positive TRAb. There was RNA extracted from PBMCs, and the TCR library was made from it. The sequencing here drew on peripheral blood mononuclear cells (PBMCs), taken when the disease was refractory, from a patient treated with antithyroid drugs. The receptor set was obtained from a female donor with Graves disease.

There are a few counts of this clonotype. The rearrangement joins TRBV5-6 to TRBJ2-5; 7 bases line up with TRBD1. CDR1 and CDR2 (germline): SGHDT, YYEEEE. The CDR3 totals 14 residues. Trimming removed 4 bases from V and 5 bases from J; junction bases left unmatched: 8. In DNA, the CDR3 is TGTGCCAGCAGCGAAAGACAGGGTTGGGAGACCCAGTACTTC. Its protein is CASSERQGWETQYF.

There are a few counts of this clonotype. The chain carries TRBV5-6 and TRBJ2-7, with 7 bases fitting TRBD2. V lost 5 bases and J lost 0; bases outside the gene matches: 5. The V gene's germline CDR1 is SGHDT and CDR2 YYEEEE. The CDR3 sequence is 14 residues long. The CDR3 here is CASSMRGTSYEQYF. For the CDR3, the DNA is TGTGCCAGCAGTATGCGGGGGACCTCCTACGAGCAGTACTTC.

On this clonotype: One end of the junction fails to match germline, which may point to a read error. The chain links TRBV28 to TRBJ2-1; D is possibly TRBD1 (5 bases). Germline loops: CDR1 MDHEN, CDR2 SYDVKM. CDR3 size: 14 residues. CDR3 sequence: CASSLGAIYNEQLF. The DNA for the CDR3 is TGTGCCAGCAGTTTAGGGGCCATATACAATGAGCAGCTCTTC.

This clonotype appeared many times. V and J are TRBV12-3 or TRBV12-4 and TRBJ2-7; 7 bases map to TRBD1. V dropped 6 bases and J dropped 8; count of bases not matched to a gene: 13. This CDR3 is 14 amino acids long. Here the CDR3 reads CASRFDGQVGKQYF. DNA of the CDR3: TGTGCCAGCAGATTCGACGGACAGGTGGGAAAGCAGTACTTC.

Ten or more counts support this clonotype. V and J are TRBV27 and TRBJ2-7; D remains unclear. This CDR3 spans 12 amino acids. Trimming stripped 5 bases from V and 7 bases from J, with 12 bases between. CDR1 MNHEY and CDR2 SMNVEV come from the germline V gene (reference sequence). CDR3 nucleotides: TGTGCCAGCAGTCCCGGGCCCGGGGAGCAGTACTTC. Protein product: CASSPGPGEQYF.

CDR3 protein: CASSLFSAAGELFF. The CDR3 DNA reads TGTGCCAGCAGCTTGTTTAGCGCGGCCGGGGAGCTGTTTTTT. This chain joins TRBV5-4 and TRBJ2-2, with D possibly matching TRBD2 (5 bases). The CDR3 is 14 residues long. The ends were cut back, 1 base at V and 6 bases at J, with 10 bases in the middle. CDR1 is SGHNT and CDR2 is YYREEE in the germline V gene (reference sequence).

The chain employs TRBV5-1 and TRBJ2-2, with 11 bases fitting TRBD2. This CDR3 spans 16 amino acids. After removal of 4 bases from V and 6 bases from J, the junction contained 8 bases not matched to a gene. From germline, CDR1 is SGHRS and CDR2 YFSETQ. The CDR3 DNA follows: TGCGCCAGCAGCCAAACTAGCGGGAGTTTCTCCGGGGAGCTGTTTTTT. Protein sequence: CASSQTSGSFSGELFF.

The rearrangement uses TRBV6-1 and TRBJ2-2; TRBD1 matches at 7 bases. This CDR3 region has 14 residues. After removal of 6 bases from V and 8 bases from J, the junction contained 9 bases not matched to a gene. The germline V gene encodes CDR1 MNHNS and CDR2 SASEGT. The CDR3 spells CASSIGQEGGELFF. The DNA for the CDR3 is TGTGCCAGCAGCATTGGACAGGAAGGAGGGGAGCTGTTTTTT.

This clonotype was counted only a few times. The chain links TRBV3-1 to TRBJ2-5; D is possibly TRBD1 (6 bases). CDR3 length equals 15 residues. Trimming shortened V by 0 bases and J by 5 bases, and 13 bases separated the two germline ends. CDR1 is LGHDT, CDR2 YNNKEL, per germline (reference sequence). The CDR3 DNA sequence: TGTGCCAGCAGCCAAGACTGGGGGCGCAGTGAGACCCAGTACTTC. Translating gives CASSQDWGRSETQYF.

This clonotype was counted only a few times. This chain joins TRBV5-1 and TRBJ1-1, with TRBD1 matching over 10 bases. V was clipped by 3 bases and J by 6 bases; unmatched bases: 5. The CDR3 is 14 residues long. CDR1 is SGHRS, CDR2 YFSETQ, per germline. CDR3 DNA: TGCGCCAGCAGCTCTACGGACAGGGGGGCTGAAGCTTTCTTT. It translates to CASSSTDRGAEAFF.

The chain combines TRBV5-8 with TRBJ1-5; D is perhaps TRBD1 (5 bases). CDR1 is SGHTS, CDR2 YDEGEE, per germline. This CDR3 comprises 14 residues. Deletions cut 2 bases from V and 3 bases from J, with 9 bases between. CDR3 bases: TGTGCCAGCAGCTTCCAGGGAGCCAATCAGCCCCAGCATTTT. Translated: CASSFQGANQPQHF.

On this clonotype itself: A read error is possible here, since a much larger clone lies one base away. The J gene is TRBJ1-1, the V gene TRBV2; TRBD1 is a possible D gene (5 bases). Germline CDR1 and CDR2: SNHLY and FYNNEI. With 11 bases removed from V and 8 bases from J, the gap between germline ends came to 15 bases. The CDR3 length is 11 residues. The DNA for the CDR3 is TGTGCCGGTGTCGGGGGGGGGGAAGCTTTCTTT. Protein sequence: CAGVGGGEAFF.

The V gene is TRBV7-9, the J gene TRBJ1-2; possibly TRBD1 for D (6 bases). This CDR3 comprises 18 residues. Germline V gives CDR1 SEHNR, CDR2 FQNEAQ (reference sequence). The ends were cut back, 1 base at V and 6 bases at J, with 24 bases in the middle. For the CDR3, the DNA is TGTGCCAGCAGCTTAGTTGGCCCTATCGGGGGCGACTCTCATGGCTACACCTTC. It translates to CASSLVGPIGGDSHGYTF.

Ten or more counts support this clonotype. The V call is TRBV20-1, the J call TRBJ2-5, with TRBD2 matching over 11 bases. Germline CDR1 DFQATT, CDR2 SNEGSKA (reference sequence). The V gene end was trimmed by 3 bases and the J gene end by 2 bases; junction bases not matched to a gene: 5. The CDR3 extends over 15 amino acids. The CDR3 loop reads CSARRGTSGQETQYF. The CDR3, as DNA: TGCAGTGCTAGGAGAGGGACTAGCGGACAAGAGACCCAGTACTTC.

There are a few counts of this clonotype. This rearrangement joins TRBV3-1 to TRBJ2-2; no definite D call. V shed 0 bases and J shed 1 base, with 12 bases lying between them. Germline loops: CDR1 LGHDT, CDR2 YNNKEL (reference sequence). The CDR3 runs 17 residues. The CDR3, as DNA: TGTGCCAGCAGCCAAGACGAGAAAGCTGAGAACACCGGGGAGCTGTTTTTT. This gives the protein CASSQDEKAENTGELFF. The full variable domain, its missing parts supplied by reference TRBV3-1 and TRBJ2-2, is DTAVSQTPKYLVTQMGNDKSIKCEQNLGHDTMYWYKQDSKKFLKIMFSYNNKELIINETVPNRFSPKSPDKAHLNLHINSLELGDSAVYFCASSQDEKAENTGELFFGEGSRLTVL.

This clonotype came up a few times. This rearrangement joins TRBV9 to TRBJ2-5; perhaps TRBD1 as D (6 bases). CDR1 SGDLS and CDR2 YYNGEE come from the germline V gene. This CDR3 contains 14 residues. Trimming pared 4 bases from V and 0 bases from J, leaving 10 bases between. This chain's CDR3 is CASSIGTNQETQYF. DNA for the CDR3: TGTGCCAGCAGCATCGGGACAAACCAAGAGACCCAGTACTTC.

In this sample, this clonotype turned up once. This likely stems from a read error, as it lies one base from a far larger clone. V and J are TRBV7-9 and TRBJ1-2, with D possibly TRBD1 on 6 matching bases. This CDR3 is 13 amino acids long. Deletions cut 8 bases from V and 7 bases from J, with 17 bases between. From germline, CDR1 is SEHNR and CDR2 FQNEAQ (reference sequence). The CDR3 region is CASGPGQGSGYTF. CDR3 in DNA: TGTGCCAGCGGCCCTGGCCAGGGGAGTGGCTACACCTTC.

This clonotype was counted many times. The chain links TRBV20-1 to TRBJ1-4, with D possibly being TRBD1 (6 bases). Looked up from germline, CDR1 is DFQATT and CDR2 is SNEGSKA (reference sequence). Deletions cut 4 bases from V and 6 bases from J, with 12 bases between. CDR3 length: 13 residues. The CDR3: CSATRGRDEKLFF. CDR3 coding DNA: TGCAGTGCTACGAGGGGGAGAGATGAAAAACTGTTTTTT.

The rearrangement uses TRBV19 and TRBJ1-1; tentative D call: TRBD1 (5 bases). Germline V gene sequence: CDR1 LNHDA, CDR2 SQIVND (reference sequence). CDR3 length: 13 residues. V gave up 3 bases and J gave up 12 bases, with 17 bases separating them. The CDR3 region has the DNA TGTGCCAGTAGTATTGATGGGCAGGGAAATCCTTTCTTT. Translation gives CASSIDGQGNPFF.

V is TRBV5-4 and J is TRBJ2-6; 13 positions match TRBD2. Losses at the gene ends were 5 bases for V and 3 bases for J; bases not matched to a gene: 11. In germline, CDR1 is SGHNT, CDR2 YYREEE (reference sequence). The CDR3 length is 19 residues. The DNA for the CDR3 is TGTGCCAGCAGGTTACCAGGACTAGCGGGAGAGAATGGGGCCAACGTCCTGACTTTC. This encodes CASRLPGLAGENGANVLTF.

The CDR3 spells CASSLTWTGRTDTQYF. The CDR3 DNA reads TGTGCCAGCAGCTTAACCTGGACAGGACGCACAGATACGCAGTATTTT. V usage is TRBV11-2 and J usage is TRBJ2-3; 7 bases fit TRBD1. With V trimmed by 2 bases and J by 1 base, 6 bases remained unmatched. Germline CDR1 SGHAT, CDR2 FQNNGV. This CDR3 has 16 residues.

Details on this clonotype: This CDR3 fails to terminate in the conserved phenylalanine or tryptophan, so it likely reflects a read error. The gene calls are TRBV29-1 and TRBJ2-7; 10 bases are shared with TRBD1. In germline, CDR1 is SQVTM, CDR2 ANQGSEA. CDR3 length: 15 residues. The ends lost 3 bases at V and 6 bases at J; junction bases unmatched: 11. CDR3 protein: CSVDWDRGLRGEQYS. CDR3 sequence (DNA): TGCAGCGTTGATTGGGACAGGGGCCTCAGGGGCGAGCAGTACTCC.

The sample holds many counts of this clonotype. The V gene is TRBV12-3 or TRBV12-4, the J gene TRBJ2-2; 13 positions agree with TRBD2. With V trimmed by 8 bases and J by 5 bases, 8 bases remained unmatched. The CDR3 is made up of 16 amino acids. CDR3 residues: CASGLAGVWPTGELFF. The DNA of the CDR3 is TGTGCCAGCGGACTAGCGGGAGTTTGGCCAACCGGGGAGCTGTTTTTT.

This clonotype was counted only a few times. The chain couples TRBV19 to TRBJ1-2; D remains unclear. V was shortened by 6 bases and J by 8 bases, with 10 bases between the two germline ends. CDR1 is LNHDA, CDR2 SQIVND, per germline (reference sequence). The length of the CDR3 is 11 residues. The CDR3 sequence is CASSALRGYTF. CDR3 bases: TGTGCCAGTAGCGCCTTACGGGGCTACACCTTC.

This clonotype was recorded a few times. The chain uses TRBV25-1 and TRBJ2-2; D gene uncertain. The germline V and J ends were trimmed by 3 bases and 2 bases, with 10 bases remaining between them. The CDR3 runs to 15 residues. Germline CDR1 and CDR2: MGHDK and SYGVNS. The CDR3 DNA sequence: TGTGCCAGCAGTGAGGCCACAGACAACACCGGGGAGCTGTTTTTT. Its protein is CASSEATDNTGELFF.

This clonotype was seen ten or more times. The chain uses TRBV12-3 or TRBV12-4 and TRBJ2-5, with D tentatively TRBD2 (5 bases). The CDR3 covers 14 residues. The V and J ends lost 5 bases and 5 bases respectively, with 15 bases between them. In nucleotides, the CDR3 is TGTGCCAGCAGTAAAGGACTCCTCTTCGAGACCCAGTACTTC. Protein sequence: CASSKGLLFETQYF.

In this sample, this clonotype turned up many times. Written as DNA, the CDR3 is TGTGCCAGCATTGTGGGACAGTATAATTCACCCCTCCACTTT. Residues: CASIVGQYNSPLHF. This chain uses TRBV27 with TRBJ1-6, with TRBD1 matching over 7 bases. The CDR3 loop spans 14 amino acids. Germline loops: CDR1 MNHEY, CDR2 SMNVEV (reference sequence). After removal of 7 bases from V and 4 bases from J, the junction contained 4 bases not matched to a gene.

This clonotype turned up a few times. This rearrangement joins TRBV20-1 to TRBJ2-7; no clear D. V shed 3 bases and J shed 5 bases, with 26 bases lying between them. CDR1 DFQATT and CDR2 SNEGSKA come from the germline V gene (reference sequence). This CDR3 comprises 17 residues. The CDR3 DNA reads TGCAGTGCTAGTTTTTCCCTCAACGGGTGGGTGAAGGACGAGCAGTACTTC. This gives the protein CSASFSLNGWVKDEQYF.